A single sample is the source of the 10 T cell receptor beta chains below, sequenced in a study of tumor and adjacent non-tumor tissue in lung cancer. The library came from three nested PCR rounds adapted from ARM-PCR protocols. TCRdb redid the calling of the multiplex PCR reads with MiXCR, one entry per CDR3 protein. The table lists over 85,000 distinct CDR3 sequences, 75% to 90% of them singletons, with about 22% in the top ten. This sample's RNA came from whole unsorted tissue. Sequences were obtained from lung tumor tissue. The receptor set was obtained from a man aged 70 or older with non-small cell lung cancer.

As for this clonotype: An end of the junction does not agree with germline; a read error may underlie this. The gene calls are TRBV4-1 and TRBJ1-5; D uncertain. The end of the DNA aligns better with TRBJ2-3, so the J call may be wrong. Looked up from germline, CDR1 is MGHRA and CDR2 is YSYEKL. The CDR3 is 16 amino acids. CDR3 DNA: TGCGCCAGCAACCAAGAGCCGACCTATAGCAATCAGCCCCAGTATTTT. Translated: CASNQEPTYSNQPQYF.

The sample holds many counts of this clonotype. This chain links TRBV14 with TRBJ2-5, with a tentative D call TRBD1 (5 bases). The CDR3 runs 14 residues. The germline V and J ends were trimmed by 2 bases and 7 bases, with 14 bases remaining between them. Germline CDR1 and CDR2: SGHDN and FVKESK. In nucleotides, the CDR3 is TGTGCCAGCAGCCAATCGACAGCCGGACGGACCCAGTACTTC. It translates to CASSQSTAGRTQYF.

In this sample, this clonotype turned up a few times. At one end, the junction sequence differs from germline, possibly due to a read error. The CDR3 here is CATSDRGSNTGELFF. CDR3 bases: TGTGCCACCAGTGACAGGGGCTCAAACACCGGGGAGCTGTTTTTT. The gene calls are TRBV27 and TRBJ2-2; 8 bases line up with TRBD1. The CDR3 extends over 15 amino acids. The germline V gene has CDR1 MNHEY and CDR2 SMNVEV (reference sequence).

The chain joins TRBV29-1 to TRBJ2-7; no clear D gene. Germline V gene lookup returns CDR1 SQVTM and CDR2 ANQGSEA. The CDR3 is 13 residues long. The CDR3 spells CSHGPLKSYKLYF. The DNA of the CDR3 is TGCAGTCACGGTCCACTAAAGTCCTACAAGCTGTACTTC.

A note on this clonotype: The junction departs from the called germline gene at one end, perhaps through a read error. The chain employs TRBV5-4 and TRBJ1-5; D possibly corresponds to TRBD1 (5 bases). This CDR3 is 14 amino acids long. Germline V gene lookup returns CDR1 SGHNT and CDR2 YYREEE (reference sequence). The CDR3 DNA reads TGTGCCAGCAGCATGCAGGGCCGCAATCAGCCCCAACATTTT. Its protein product is CASSMQGRNQPQHF.

Worth noting for this clonotype: The limits of the CDR3 on the DNA are not certain, so only TCRdb's listed CDR3 is given. This chain uses TRBV29-1 with TRBJ1-1; the D call of TRBD1 is as the table states it, not checked on the DNA. Counting both end residues, the CDR3 totals 14 amino acids. CDR1 is SQVTM, CDR2 ANQGSEA, per germline. CDR3 sequence: CSVVGQGTKTEAVF.

This clonotype was observed many times. This chain connects TRBV20-1 to TRBJ1-5, with 9 bases lining up with TRBD1. This CDR3 spans 14 amino acids. Germline V CDR1 and CDR2: DFQATT, SNEGSKA (reference sequence). J gave up 2 bases and V 1 base, and 0 bases lay outside the gene matches. Written as DNA, the CDR3 is TGCAGTGCTAGAGGGACAGGGGGCAATCAGCCCCAGCATTTT. Its protein product is CSARGTGGNQPQHF.

The J gene is TRBJ1-2, the V gene TRBV29-1, with D unclear. Trimming shortened V by 6 bases and J by 4 bases, and 15 bases separated the two germline ends. This CDR3 is built from 13 residues. Germline V gene data show CDR1 as SQVTM and CDR2 as ANQGSEA. This CDR3 reads CSVLQTGGYGYTF. DNA for the CDR3: TGCAGCGTGCTTCAGACGGGAGGCTATGGCTACACCTTC.

As for this clonotype: The germline gene is not matched at one end of the junction; a read error may be the cause. V usage is TRBV14 and J usage is TRBJ2-3; the D is unclear. CDR3 size: 12 residues. Germline V gene sequence: CDR1 SGHDN, CDR2 FVKESK. DNA of the CDR3: TGTGCCAGCGGCCAATCCCGGACCTCGCAGTATTTT. This codes for CASGQSRTSQYF.

About this clonotype: Mismatch with germline at one junction end may stem from a read error. The chain uses TRBV11-3 and TRBJ2-7; a possible D gene is TRBD2 (6 bases). From germline, CDR1 is SGHNT and CDR2 YENEEA. The CDR3 covers 14 residues. The CDR3 spells CDSDLSAGSYEQYF. The CDR3, as DNA: TGTGACAGCGACTTGTCGGCGGGATCGTACGAGCAGTACTTC.